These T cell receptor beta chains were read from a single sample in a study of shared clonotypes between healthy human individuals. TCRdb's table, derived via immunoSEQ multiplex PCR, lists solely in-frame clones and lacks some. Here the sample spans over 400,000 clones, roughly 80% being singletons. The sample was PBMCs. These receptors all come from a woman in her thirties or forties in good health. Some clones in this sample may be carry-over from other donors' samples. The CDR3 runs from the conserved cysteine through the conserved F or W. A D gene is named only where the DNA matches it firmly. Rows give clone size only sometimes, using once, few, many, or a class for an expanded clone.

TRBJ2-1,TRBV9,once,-,TGTGCCAGCAGCGTAGGCGGAGCCTCCTACAATGAGCAGTTCTTC,CASSVGGASYNEQFF
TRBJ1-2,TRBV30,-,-,TGTGCCTGGAGTGTATGGTATGGAGATCAAGGCTACACCTTC,CAWSVWYGDQGYTF
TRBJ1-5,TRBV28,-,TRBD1,TGTGCCAGCAGGAAACGGGACAGGGGGCAGAAGGGCAATCAGCCCCAGCATTTT,CASRKRDRGQKGNQPQHF
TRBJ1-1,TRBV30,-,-,TGTGCCTGGAATACGGTGAACACTGAAGCTTTCTTT,CAWNTVNTEAFF
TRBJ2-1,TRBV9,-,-,TGTGCCAGCAGCGTAGCACCGCAGGGAGGTAGTGTGGAGCAGTTCTTC,CASSVAPQGGSVEQFF
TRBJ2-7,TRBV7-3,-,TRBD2,TGTGCCAGCAGCCCGGGACTAGCGGGACTCTACGAGCAGTACTTC,CASSPGLAGLYEQYF
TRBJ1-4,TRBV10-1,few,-,TGCGCCAGCAGTGAGTCGTCCGGACAGAATGAAAAACTGTTTTTT,CASSESSGQNEKLFF
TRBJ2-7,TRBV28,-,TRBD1,TGTGCCAGCAACCAGGGACAGCTGACCTACGAGCAGTACTTC,CASNQGQLTYEQYF
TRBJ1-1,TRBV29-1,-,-,TGCAGCGTCTCGACAGGCACCTCAAACACTGAAGCTTTCTTT,CSVSTGTSNTEAFF
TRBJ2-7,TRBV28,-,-,TGTGCCAGCAGTTTTTGGACCGGGGGCGAGCAGTACTTC,CASSFWTGGEQYF
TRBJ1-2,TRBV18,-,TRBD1,TGTGCCAGCTCACCCGAGACGACAGGGGCAGGCTACACCTTC,CASSPETTGAGYTF
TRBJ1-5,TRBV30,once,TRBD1,TGTGCCTGGAGTTCGCAGGGGGGCAATCAGCCCCAGCATTTT,CAWSSQGGNQPQHF
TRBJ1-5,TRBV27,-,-,TGTGCCAGCTCCCCCTTGGAAGGGTTTCAGCCCCAGCATTTT,CASSPLEGFQPQHF
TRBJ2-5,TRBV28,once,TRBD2,TGTGCCAGCAGTTCGGTTGCGGGAGTCTCGGAGACCCAGTACTTC,CASSSVAGVSETQYF
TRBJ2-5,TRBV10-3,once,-,TGTGCCATCAGTGAGGGTGGGGCGGGATCGGGCCAAGAGACCCAGTACTTC,CAISEGGAGSGQETQYF
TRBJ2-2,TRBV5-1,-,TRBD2,TGCGCCAGCAGCTTGGTTGGGACTAGCCCCGGGGAGCTGTTTTTT,CASSLVGTSPGELFF
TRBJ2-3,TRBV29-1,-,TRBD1,TGCAGCGTAGACAGGGGGCAAGATACGCAGTATTTT,CSVDRGQDTQYF
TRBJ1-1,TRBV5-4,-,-,TGTGCCAGCAGCTTGGGTCAGCAGAACACTGAAGCTTTCTTT,CASSLGQQNTEAFF
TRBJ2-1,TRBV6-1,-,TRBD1,TGTGCCAGCAGTGTGGACAGGCTTCTCTACAATGAGCAGTTCTTC,CASSVDRLLYNEQFF
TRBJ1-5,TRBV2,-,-,TGTGCCAGCAGTTTAGCTAGGGTCGATCAGCCCCAGCATTTT,CASSLARVDQPQHF
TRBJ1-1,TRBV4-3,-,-,TGCGCCAGCAGCCAAGATGCGGGGGGCGCGGGGACTGAAGCTTTCTTT,CASSQDAGGAGTEAFF
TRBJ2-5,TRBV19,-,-,TGTGCCAGTAGTATTGGAGGAGGGGGCAGCGAGACCCAGTACTTC,CASSIGGGGSETQYF
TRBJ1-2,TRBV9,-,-,TGTGCCAGCAGCGTAGCCATAACAGGCAACTATGGCTACACCTTC,CASSVAITGNYGYTF
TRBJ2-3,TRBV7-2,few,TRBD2,TGTGCCAGCAGCCCGGTCCTAGCGGGAACAGATACGCAGTATTTT,CASSPVLAGTDTQYF
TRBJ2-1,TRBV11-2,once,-,TGTGCCAGCAGCCTGGGGTGGCAGCTCAGCAATGAGCAGTTCTTC,CASSLGWQLSNEQFF
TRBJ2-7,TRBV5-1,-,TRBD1,TGCGCCAGCAAGACCGAGGGGGCGTCCTACGAGCAGTACTTC,CASKTEGASYEQYF
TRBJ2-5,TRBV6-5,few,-,TGTGCCAGCAGTTACTCGACAGCCCCGGGACAAGAGACCCAGTACTTC,CASSYSTAPGQETQYF
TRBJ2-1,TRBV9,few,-,TGTGCCAGCAGGCCCCTAAGCTCCTACAATGAGCAGTTCTTC,CASRPLSSYNEQFF
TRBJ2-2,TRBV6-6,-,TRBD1,TGTGCCAGCAGCCTACAGGGGGCATCCGGGGAGCTGTTTTTT,CASSLQGASGELFF
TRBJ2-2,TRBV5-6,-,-,TGTGCCAGCAGCTTGAGGCAGGGGAACACCGGGGAGCTGTTTTTT,CASSLRQGNTGELFF
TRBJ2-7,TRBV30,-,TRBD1,TGTGCCTGGAGCCCCCGGGACAGACCTTACTTC,CAWSPRDRPYF
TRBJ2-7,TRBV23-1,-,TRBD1,TGCGCCAGCAGCCTTGCCGCCAGGGGGAACTTTATGGGGTACGAGCAGTACTTC,CASSLAARGNFMGYEQYF
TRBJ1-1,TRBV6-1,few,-,TGTGCCAGCAGTGAAGCGCGGAACACTGAAGCTTTCTTT,CASSEARNTEAFF
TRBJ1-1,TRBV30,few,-,TGTGCCTGGGGGAGGGGCACTGAAGCTTTCTTT,CAWGRGTEAFF
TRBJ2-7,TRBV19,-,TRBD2,TGTGCCAGTAGGGAGGGATTAGCGGGAGCGGACGAGCAGTACTTC,CASREGLAGADEQYF
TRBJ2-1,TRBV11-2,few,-,TGTGCCAGCAGCCTAGGGTTCTCCTACAATGAGCAGTTCTTC,CASSLGFSYNEQFF
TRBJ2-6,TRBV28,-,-,TGTGCCAGCAGGGCCGGGACCGCGAAAGCTGGGGCCAACGTCCTGACTTTC,CASRAGTAKAGANVLTF
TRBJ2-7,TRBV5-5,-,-,TGTGCCAGCAGCTTTTCGACGCCCTCCTACGAGCAGTACTTC,CASSFSTPSYEQYF
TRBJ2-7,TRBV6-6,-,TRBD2,TGTGCCAGCAGTAGACCGGGACTACCAACCTACGAGCAGTACTTC,CASSRPGLPTYEQYF
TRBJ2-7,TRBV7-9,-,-,TGTGCCAGCAGCTCCACAGGGTCGTCCTACGAGCAGTACTTC,CASSSTGSSYEQYF
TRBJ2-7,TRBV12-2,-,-,TGTGCAAGTCGCTTAGGAACAGGTCAGCGCTACGAGCAGTACTTC,CASRLGTGQRYEQYF
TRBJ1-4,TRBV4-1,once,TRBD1,TGCGCCAGTAGCCAAGACATTTTCACAGGGGGCCGACGGGGTGAAAAACTGTTTTTT,CASSQDIFTGGRRGEKLFF
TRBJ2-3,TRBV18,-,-,TGTGCCAGCTCACCACCACGAGCCCCCAGGGGAATGTTCGAGTATTTT,CASSPPRAPRGMFEYF
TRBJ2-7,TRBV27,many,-,TGTGCCAGCAGTGGTGGGGCCTACGAGCAGTACTTC,CASSGGAYEQYF
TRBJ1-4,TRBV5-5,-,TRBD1,TGTGCCAGCAGCACAGGACAGGGGGCGTGGGAAAAACTGTTTTTT,CASSTGQGAWEKLFF
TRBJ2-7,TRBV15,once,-,TGTGCCACCAGCAGAGATTGGAGGACCGAGTCCTACGAGCAGTACTTC,CATSRDWRTESYEQYF
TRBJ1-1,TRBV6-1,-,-,TGTGCCACGCGACAGAACACTGAAGCTTTCTTT,CATRQNTEAFF
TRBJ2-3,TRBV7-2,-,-,TGTGCCAGCAGCCGCGACAGTGATACGCAGTATTTT,CASSRDSDTQYF
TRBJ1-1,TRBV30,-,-,TGTGCCTGGGGGGACTTGGAACTTGAAGCTTTCTTT,CAWGDLELEAFF
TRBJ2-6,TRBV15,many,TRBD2,TGTGCCACCAGCAAGGTGACTAGCGGGGCCTCTGGGGCCAACGTCCTGACTTTC,CATSKVTSGASGANVLTF
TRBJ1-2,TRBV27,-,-,TGTGCCAGCAGTTTAAGTGCGTCGGGTGGCTACACCTTC,CASSLSASGGYTF